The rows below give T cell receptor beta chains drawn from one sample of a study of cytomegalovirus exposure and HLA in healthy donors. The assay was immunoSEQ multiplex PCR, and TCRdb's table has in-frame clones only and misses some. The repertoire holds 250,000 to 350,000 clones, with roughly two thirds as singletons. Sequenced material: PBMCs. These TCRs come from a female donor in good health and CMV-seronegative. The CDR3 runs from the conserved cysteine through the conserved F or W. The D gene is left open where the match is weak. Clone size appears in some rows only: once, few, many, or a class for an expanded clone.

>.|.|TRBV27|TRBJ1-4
TGTGCCAGCAGTTCTCACAGAAGTCTTAATGAAAAACTGTTTTTT
CASSSHRSLNEKLFF
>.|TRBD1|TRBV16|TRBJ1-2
TGTGCCAGCAACCGACAGGGCCCTAACTATGGCTACACCTTC
CASNRQGPNYGYTF
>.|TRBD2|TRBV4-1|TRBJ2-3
TGCGCCAGCAGCCGAGGTAGCGGGAGCGGGACAGATACGCAGTATTTT
CASSRGSGSGTDTQYF
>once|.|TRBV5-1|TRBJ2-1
TGCGCCAGCAGCTCAGCACAGGGATATGAGCAGTTCTTC
CASSSAQGYEQFF
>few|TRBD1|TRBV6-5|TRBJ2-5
TGTGCCAGCAGAAGAGCTACAGGGGTAGGAGTGACCCAGTACTTC
CASRRATGVGVTQYF
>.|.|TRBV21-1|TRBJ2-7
TGTGCCAGCAGCAAAATCGAAGCATACGAGCAGTACTTC
CASSKIEAYEQYF
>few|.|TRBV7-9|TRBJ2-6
TGTGCCAGCAGCCTCGACTACGGGGCCAACGTCCTGACTTTC
CASSLDYGANVLTF
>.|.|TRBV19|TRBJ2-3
TGTGCCAGTAGTTCGAACCAGGGTGGGTTGTATTTT
CASSSNQGGLYF
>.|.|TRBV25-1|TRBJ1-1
TGTGCCAGCAGTAAACCAGGGACAATGAACACTGAAGCTTTCTTT
CASSKPGTMNTEAFF
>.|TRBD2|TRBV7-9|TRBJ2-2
TGTGCCAGCAGCTCGACTAGCGGGTCGAACACCGGGGAGCTGTTTTTT
CASSSTSGSNTGELFF
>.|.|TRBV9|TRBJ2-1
TGTGCCAGCAGCGATAGTTTCTACAATGAGCAGTTCTTC
CASSDSFYNEQFF
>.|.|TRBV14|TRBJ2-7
TGTGCCAGCAGCCTGACAGTTAATTCCTTCCAGTACTTC
CASSLTVNSFQYF
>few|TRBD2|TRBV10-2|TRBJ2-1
TGCGCCAGCAGTGATAGGGTAGCGGGGGTCAATGAGCAGTTCTTC
CASSDRVAGVNEQFF
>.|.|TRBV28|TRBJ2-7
TGTGCCAGCGGCAGATTCGGGGACACCTACGAGCAGTACTTC
CASGRFGDTYEQYF
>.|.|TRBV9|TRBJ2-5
TGTGCCAGCAGCGGGCTCCAAGAGACCCAGTACTTC
CASSGLQETQYF
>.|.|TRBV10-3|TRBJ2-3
TGTGCCATCAGTGGGAGCGGCACAGATACGCAGTATTTT
CAISGSGTDTQYF
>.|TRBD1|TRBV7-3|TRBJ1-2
TGTGCCAGCAGCTCCCAAAAAGGGACAGGGGGAAACTATGGCTACACCTTC
CASSSQKGTGGNYGYTF
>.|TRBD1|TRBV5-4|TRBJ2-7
TGTGCCAGCAGCCTGGGACAGGGGGACGAGCAGTACTTC
CASSLGQGDEQYF
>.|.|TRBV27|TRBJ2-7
TGTGCCAGCAGTTTAAGGTCGGGCGAGCAGTACTTC
CASSLRSGEQYF
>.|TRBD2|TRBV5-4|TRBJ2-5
TGTGCCAGCAGCTCGTTCCCTAGCGGGATCCTCGAGACCCAGTACTTC
CASSSFPSGILETQYF
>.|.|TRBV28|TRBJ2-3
TGTGCCAGCAGTCCGGGACTTAGCCCAGATACGCAGTATTTT
CASSPGLSPDTQYF
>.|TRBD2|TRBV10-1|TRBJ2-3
TGCGCCAGCAGTGAGCTAGCGGGAGGGGGGGAGGATACGCAGTATTTT
CASSELAGGGEDTQYF
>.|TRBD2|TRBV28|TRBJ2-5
TGTGCCAGCATCCCCCGGGGGGGGGTACAAGAGACCCAGTACTTC
CASIPRGGVQETQYF
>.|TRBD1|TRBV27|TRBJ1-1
TGTGCCAGCAGAGGAGCAGGGGGAAACACTGAAGCTTTCTTT
CASRGAGGNTEAFF
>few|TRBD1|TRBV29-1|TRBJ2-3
TGCAGCGTTACAAGACAGGGGGCCGTAGATACGCAGTATTTT
CSVTRQGAVDTQYF
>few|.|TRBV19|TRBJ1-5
TGTGCCAGTAGTATAGACAGGACTGAAGGGCCGCGGAGCAATCAGCCCCAGCATTTT
CASSIDRTEGPRSNQPQHF
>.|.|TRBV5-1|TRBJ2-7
TGCGCCAGCAGCTTTGGTCGATCCTACGAGCAGTACTTC
CASSFGRSYEQYF
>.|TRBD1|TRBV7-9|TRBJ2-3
TGTGCCAGCAGCCCGACAGGGGGCACAGATACGCAGTATTTT
CASSPTGGTDTQYF
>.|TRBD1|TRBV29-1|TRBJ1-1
TGCAGCGCCCGGCAGGGGGGTATTACTGAAGCTTTCTTT
CSARQGGITEAFF
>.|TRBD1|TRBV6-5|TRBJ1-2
TGTGCCATTTCCAGACAGGGGGGGAGTGATGGCTACACCTTC
CAISRQGGSDGYTF
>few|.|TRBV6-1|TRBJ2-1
TGTGCCAGCAGTGAACAGGGAACCCTATACAATGAGCAGTTCTTC
CASSEQGTLYNEQFF
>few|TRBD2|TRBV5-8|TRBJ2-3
TGTGCCAGCAGCCCTGGACTAGCGGCTGTCGGTGTTACGCAGTATTTT
CASSPGLAAVGVTQYF
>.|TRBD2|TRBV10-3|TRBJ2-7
TGTGCCACCCGGACTAGCGGGAACGAGCAGTACTTC
CATRTSGNEQYF
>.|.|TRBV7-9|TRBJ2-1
TGTGCCAGCAGCTTACATCCCCATCCGAGCTCCTACAATGAGCAGTTCTTC
CASSLHPHPSSYNEQFF
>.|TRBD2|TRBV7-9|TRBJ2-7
TGTTCCAGCAGCTTAGCGGGTGCTAGAGGTAGACACGAGCAGTACTTC
CSSSLAGARGRHEQYF
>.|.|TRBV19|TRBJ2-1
TGTGCCAGTAACATAGGCGGGCCCTACAATGAGCAGTTCTTC
CASNIGGPYNEQFF
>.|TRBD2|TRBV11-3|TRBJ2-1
TGTGCCAGCAGCTCCATAGCGGGAGGAGGCTACAATGAGCAGTTCTTC
CASSSIAGGGYNEQFF
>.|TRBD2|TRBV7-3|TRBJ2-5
TGTGCCAGCAGCTCCGGACTAGTGGGGGAGACCCAGTACTTC
CASSSGLVGETQYF
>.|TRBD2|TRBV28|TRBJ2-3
TGTGCCAGCAGCCGTCGCCCTAGCGGACGCACAGATACGCAGTATTTT
CASSRRPSGRTDTQYF
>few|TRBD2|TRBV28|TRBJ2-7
TGTGCCAGCAGTTGGACTAGCGGGAGGACGGGGGAGCAGTACTTC
CASSWTSGRTGEQYF